The T cell receptor beta chain described here comes from a study of T-cell reconstitution after alpha-beta-depleted transplantation in children. Only a few counts were recorded for this clonotype. The antigen is not known. Study-level results: The origin of high day-60 TCRbeta diversity in some patients lay in surviving recipient T cells and thymic progenitors. Reported findings indicate that, about two months after transplant, alpha-beta T cells came from several hundred expanded clones, which were derived from non-depleted graft cells. One year post-transplant, T-cell counts and diversity were largely derived from T cells produced anew.

CDR1 is DFQATT and CDR2 is SNEGSKA in the germline V gene (reference sequence). The germline V and J ends were trimmed by 5 bases and 5 bases, with 10 bases remaining between them. The CDR3 is made up of 12 amino acids. Preparation of the TCRbeta library used unique molecular identifiers. TCRdb reprocessed the PCR reads via MiXCR and lists one record per CDR3 protein. The table records about 400,000 distinct CDR3 sequences, 15% to 20% of them present only once. The receptor comes from a boy younger than two who had a stem cell transplant for Wiskott-Aldrich syndrome, so the T cells may come from the graft donor. V and J are TRBV20-1 and TRBJ2-1, with D maybe TRBD1 (6 bases). Sequenced here: PBMCs, mostly from graft donor cells, sampled 360 days after TCRalphabeta/CD19-depleted stem cell transplant. The CDR3 loop is CSASDRNNEQFF. DNA of the CDR3: TGCAGTGCTTCGGACAGAAACAATGAGCAGTTCTTC.